This T cell receptor beta chain emerged from a study of blood T cell repertoires in COVID-19. Authors' processing steps: Amplification from reference gene primers served as the basis for estimated nucleated cell counts. Generated by immunoSEQ multiplex PCR, the TCRdb table keeps only in-frame clones and is missing some. V and J calls and clone size are as listed in that table; D and trimming were resolved from the DNA. This sample carries some 200,000 clones, around 81% of them seen once, and the ten largest clones take 9.5% to 11%. What was sequenced was peripheral blood. The TCR comes from a middle-aged woman with COVID-19, enrolled during active disease.

In DNA form, the CDR3 reads TGTGCCACCAGTGACGGCAGGGGGTCGGGGTCTCAGCCCCAGCATTTT. Translating it yields CATSDGRGSGSQPQHF. The genes are TRBV24-1 and TRBJ1-5, with 7 bases lining up with TRBD1. The CDR3 has 16 amino acids. From germline, CDR1 is KGHDR and CDR2 SFDVKD. The V gene end was trimmed by 4 bases and the J gene end by 6 bases; junction bases not matched to a gene: 11.